The next 21 T cell receptor beta chains were all read from a single sample in a study of shared clonotypes between healthy human individuals. TCRdb's table, derived via immunoSEQ multiplex PCR, lists solely in-frame clones and lacks some. The sample gives roughly 410,000 clones, roughly 96% of which show up once; approximately 0.3% is in the top ten. The sequenced sample was memory CD8+ T cells sorted from blood. Regarding subset: CD45RO+ cells pooled with CCR7-negative TemRA cells. These receptor sequences come from a man aged 25-45 years in good health.

The J gene is TRBJ1-5, the V gene TRBV6-1; D might be TRBD1 (5 bases). The CDR3 is made up of 15 amino acids. The V end was cut by 6 bases, the J end by 2 bases, with 14 bases between. Germline-derived CDR1 and CDR2 are MNHNS and SASEGT. This CDR3 is CASRLRGEGNQPQHF. The CDR3 nucleotides read TGTGCCAGCAGACTTCGGGGGGAGGGCAATCAGCCCCAGCATTTT.

A word on this clone: Compared with germline, one end of the junction differs, possibly owing to a read error. The chain joins TRBV11-2 to TRBJ2-7; TRBD2 matches at 7 bases. Germline loops: CDR1 SGHAT, CDR2 FQNNGV. The CDR3 has 14 amino acids. The CDR3 protein is CASSLGEGSYEQYF. CDR3 nucleotides: TGTGCCAGTAGCTTAGGGGAGGGCTCCTACGAGCAGTACTTC.

The rearrangement uses TRBV5-4 and TRBJ2-2, with TRBD1 matching 10 bases. V lost 3 bases to trimming and J lost 6 bases; unmatched junction nucleotides: 5. Germline-derived CDR1 and CDR2 are SGHNT and YYREEE (reference sequence). The CDR3 contains 15 residues. CDR3 DNA sequence: TGTGCCAGCAGCTCCGGGACAGGGGTGGCCGGGGAGCTGTTTTTT. Protein sequence: CASSSGTGVAGELFF.

The V and J genes are TRBV7-9 and TRBJ1-4, with D possibly TRBD1 on 6 matching bases. The V end lost 2 bases, the J end lost 6 bases, and 10 bases lay between the germline ends. CDR1 and CDR2 from the germline V gene are SEHNR and FQNEAQ (reference sequence). The CDR3 runs 14 residues. This CDR3 is CASSLSGAHEKLFF. The CDR3 nucleotides are TGTGCCAGCAGCTTATCGGGGGCGCATGAAAAACTGTTTTTT.

The rearrangement links TRBV7-2 to TRBJ2-2; 11 bases fit TRBD2. Losses at the gene ends were 3 bases for V and 1 base for J; bases not matched to a gene: 1. The CDR3 is 16 amino acids. Germline CDR1 and CDR2: SGHTA and FQGNSA. CDR3 amino acids: CASSFLAGGNTGELFF. CDR3 bases: TGTGCCAGCAGCTTCCTAGCGGGAGGGAACACCGGGGAGCTGTTTTTT.

The V and J genes are TRBV19 and TRBJ2-3; D remains unclear. With 10 bases removed from V and 0 bases from J, the gap between germline ends came to 14 bases. CDR1 is LNHDA, CDR2 SQIVND, per germline (reference sequence). The CDR3 is 14 residues long. CDR3 loop: CATSPFYSTDTQYF. The CDR3 region has the DNA TGTGCCACCTCACCCTTTTATAGCACAGATACGCAGTATTTT.

The genes are TRBV18 and TRBJ1-5; D remains ambiguous. The V gene's germline CDR1 is KGHSH and CDR2 LQKENI. Trimming removed 3 bases from V and 4 bases from J, with 16 bases in between. The CDR3 has 16 residues. The CDR3, as DNA: TGTGCCAGCTCACCTCTTGGTGGGGTTAGGAATCAGCCCCAGCATTTT. This gives the protein CASSPLGGVRNQPQHF. Variable domain in full (rest from reference TRBV18 and TRBJ1-5): NAGVMQNPRHLVRRRGQEARLRCSPMKGHSHVYWYRQLPEEGLKFMVYLQKENIIDESGMPKERFSAEFPKEGPSILRIQQVVRGDSAAYFCASSPLGGVRNQPQHFGDGTRLSIL.

The chain has TRBV11-2 and TRBJ2-7; TRBD2 matches at 11 bases. CDR3 length equals 15 residues. V was pared by 8 bases and J by 2 bases, with 8 bases of the junction left unmatched. CDR1 is SGHAT, CDR2 FQNNGV, per germline. In DNA form, the CDR3 reads TGTGCCAGCGGGACGTATAGCGGGAGGGCCTACGAGCAGTACTTC. Translated, it gives CASGTYSGRAYEQYF.

This sequence joins TRBV19 and TRBJ1-1; D might be TRBD1 (5 bases). The ends were cut back, 4 bases at V and 12 bases at J, with 21 bases in the middle. This CDR3 region has 14 residues. Germline assignment: CDR1 LNHDA and CDR2 SQIVND (reference sequence). The CDR3 DNA sequence: TGTGCCAGTAGTACGGATCCAGGGCGTGCGTCGACTTTCTTT. This gives the protein CASSTDPGRASTFF. Based on the CDR3 plus reference TRBV19 and TRBJ1-1, the full variable domain is DGGITQSPKYLFRKEGQNVTLSCEQNLNHDAMYWYRQDPGQGLRLIYYSQIVNDFQKGDIAEGYSVSREKKESFPLTVTSAQKNPTAFYLCASSTDPGRASTFFGQGTRLTVV.

This clone was seen a handful of times. V gene TRBV7-9 combines with J gene TRBJ2-2, with unresolved D. Deletions cut 5 bases from V and 4 bases from J, with 17 bases between. The germline V gene encodes CDR1 SEHNR and CDR2 FQNEAQ (reference sequence). CDR3 size: 16 residues. The CDR3 coding sequence is TGTGCCAGCAGCGGGCAGGCGCCGTCGGGCACCGGGGAGCTGTTTTTT. Residues: CASSGQAPSGTGELFF. The full variable domain, completed using reference TRBV7-9 and TRBJ2-2, is DTGVSQNPRHKITKRGQNVTFRCDPISEHNRLYWYRQTLGQGPEFLTYFQNEAQLEKSRLLSDRFSAERPKGSFSTLEIQRTEQGDSAMYLCASSGQAPSGTGELFFGEGSRLTVL.

As concerns this clone: Other DNA sequences in this specimen translate into the identical CDR3. The V call is TRBV18, the J call TRBJ2-1; a possible D gene is TRBD1 (5 bases). CDR1 and CDR2 from the germline V gene are KGHSH and LQKENI. Trimming took 2 bases from V and 6 from J, leaving 8 bases between them. This CDR3 has 13 amino acids. As DNA, the CDR3 is TGTGCCAGCTCACCAGGGGCCCGCAATGAGCAGTTCTTC. Its protein is CASSPGARNEQFF.

The V gene is TRBV28, the J gene TRBJ2-1; 8 bases map to TRBD2. Germline-derived CDR1 and CDR2 are MDHEN and SYDVKM. The CDR3 is made up of 15 amino acids. V was pared by 7 bases and J by 6 bases, with 11 bases of the junction left unmatched. CDR3 residues: CASNDPAGEGNEQFF. DNA of the CDR3: TGTGCCAGCAACGACCCAGCGGGAGAGGGCAATGAGCAGTTCTTC.

V usage is TRBV5-6 and J usage is TRBJ1-4, with 7 nucleotides matching TRBD1. Germline CDR1 is SGHDT and CDR2 is YYEEEE. The CDR3 consists of 14 residues. Trimming removed 3 bases from V and 8 bases from J; junction bases left unmatched: 7. CDR3 sequence reads: CASSSTGKDEKLFF. The DNA of the CDR3 is TGTGCCAGCAGCTCGACAGGGAAGGACGAAAAACTGTTTTTT.

The CDR3 reads CASRGSGLGTDTQYF. The CDR3 DNA sequence: TGTGCCAGCAGGGGTAGCGGGCTTGGCACAGATACGCAGTATTTT. The rearrangement joins TRBV2 to TRBJ2-3, with TRBD2 identical over 7 bases. The CDR3 spans 15 residues. Looked up from germline, CDR1 is SNHLY and CDR2 is FYNNEI. Trimming removed 6 bases from V and 1 base from J; junction bases left unmatched: 7. Supplemented by reference TRBV2 and TRBJ2-3, the full variable domain reads EPEVTQTPSHQVTQMGQEVILRCVPISNHLYFYWYRQILGQKVEFLVSFYNNEISEKSEIFDDQFSVERPDGSNFTLKIRSTKLEDSAMYFCASRGSGLGTDTQYFGPGTRLTVL.

J is TRBJ2-1 and V is TRBV12-5, with 10 bases lining up with TRBD2. Germline CDR1 and CDR2: LGHNT and FRNRAP. The CDR3 covers 18 residues. V lost 3 bases and J lost 3; bases outside the gene matches: 11. In nucleotides, the CDR3 is TGTGCTAGTGGTTTTTTCGCTACCACTAGCGGGGTCTACAATGAGCAGTTCTTC. It specifies CASGFFATTSGVYNEQFF.

The rearrangement uses TRBV6-1 and TRBJ2-7, with D possibly being TRBD1 or TRBD2 (6 bases each). The CDR3 has 13 residues. With 3 bases removed from V and 7 bases from J, the gap between germline ends came to 13 bases. Per the germline V gene, CDR1 is MNHNS and CDR2 is SASEGT. CDR3 residues: CASSDTGAREQYF. CDR3 bases: TGTGCCAGCAGTGATACGGGGGCGCGGGAGCAGTACTTC.

This chain joins TRBV2 and TRBJ1-4; the D gene is possibly TRBD1 (6 bases). The CDR3 consists of 14 residues. The ends were cut back, 8 bases at V and 5 bases at J, with 15 bases in the middle. Germline CDR1 is SNHLY and CDR2 is FYNNEI. The chain's CDR3 is CASGGGRENEKLFF. As DNA, the CDR3 is TGTGCCAGCGGGGGGGGCAGGGAAAATGAAAAACTGTTTTTT.

This rearrangement joins TRBV11-2 to TRBJ2-1, with 10 bases matching TRBD1. V gave up 1 base and J gave up 8 bases; unmatched junction bases: 2. Germline values: CDR1 SGHAT, CDR2 FQNNGV. This CDR3 contains 14 residues. The CDR3 DNA is TGTGCCAGCAGCTTAGGGACAGGGGGGGATGAGCAGTTCTTC. Translating it yields CASSLGTGGDEQFF.

The chain couples TRBV6-5 to TRBJ2-7; 12 nucleotides agree with TRBD2. CDR1 and CDR2 from the germline V gene are MNHEY and SVGAGI. The CDR3 is made up of 15 amino acids. J was trimmed by 9 bases and V by 0 bases; bases with no gene match: 6. CDR3 sequence reads: CASSYSGGTSGRQYF. The CDR3, as DNA: TGTGCCAGCAGTTACTCGGGAGGGACTAGCGGGCGGCAGTACTTC.

The V gene is TRBV4-2, the J gene TRBJ2-7; 12 nucleotides match TRBD2. With V trimmed by 0 bases and J by 2 bases, 5 bases remained unmatched. The germline V gene has CDR1 LGHNA and CDR2 YNFKEQ. The CDR3 consists of 17 residues. The CDR3 sequence is CASSQEPLAGGPYEQYF. For the CDR3, the DNA is TGTGCCAGCAGCCAAGAGCCGCTAGCGGGAGGGCCCTACGAGCAGTACTTC.

J is TRBJ2-6 and V is TRBV18; weak D call: TRBD2 (7 bases). Germline loops: CDR1 KGHSH, CDR2 LQKENI. V lost 6 bases, J lost 4 bases, and 16 bases lay in between. The CDR3 has 16 residues. The CDR3 loop is CASSPRGARGANVLTF. CDR3 sequence (DNA): TGTGCCAGCTCCCCTCGGGGGGCGCGCGGGGCCAACGTCCTGACTTTC.